Sequencing of this T cell receptor beta chain was carried out in a study of shared clonotypes between healthy human individuals (TCRdb year 2020). In the study overall: The cohort comprised a couple of women and a few men aged 18 to 49 years. Leukapheresis yielded between about 0.94 and 8.9 billion PBMCs per donor. Libraries were prepared and TCR repertoires were sequenced by different laboratories using diverse techniques, in order to increase sequencing depth and limit assay-specific biases. For each donor, three plates each were used for CD4 naive and CD4 memory, two plates were used for CD8 naive, and one plate was used for CD8 memory. The study deeply sequenced blood TCR repertoires of about 5 healthy adults to estimate repertoire size and the extent of clonotype sharing between individuals.

Donors were healthy HIV-negative adults with no recently reported acute infections or vaccinations. Every donor was a Caucasian adult living in Nashville, Tennessee, USA. CD4+ T cells were enriched through magnetic negative selection, after which naive cells were positively selected on CD45RA and the remaining negative fraction served as the memory subset. After blood collection by leukapheresis, PBMCs were isolated using Ficoll-Histopaque density gradient centrifugation and then cryopreserved in the vapor phase of liquid nitrogen. Analytical flow cytometry was used to check the purity and quantity of each magnetically sorted T cell population. Genomic DNA was isolated from every sorted fraction and measured by UV absorbance on a Nanodrop 2000c. V and J are trimmed by 3 bases and 4 bases, and the gene matches miss 5 bases of the junction. From the cysteine up to the phenylalanine, the CDR3 has a length of 16 residues. Only CDR3 DNA is held: 48 bases, read in frame from base 1. The germline V gene supplies CDR1 MGHDK and CDR2 SYGVNS.

Using the deep immunoSEQ assay, multiplex PCR amplified TCR CDR3 regions from genomic DNA. For each cell subset, the extracted genomic DNA was distributed evenly across all wells of several immunoSEQ 96-well plates, and each plate served as one replicate. For sorted subsets, roughly 200 ng of genomic DNA, equivalent to around 29,000 T cell genomes, went into each replicate PCR. Purified libraries were quantified with a Qubit 3.0 fluorometer, sized on a Bioanalyzer 2100, and re-quantified with the KAPA Library Quantification kit. Each immunoSEQ 96-well plate was sequenced on its own single-read 150-cycle Illumina NextSeq 550 flow cell. The original pipeline was this. Because the immunoSEQ output held only junctional sequences and lacked quality scores, the filtering could not match the filtering applied to full-length reads. To assign V/J genes and CDR3, sequences were annotated using PyIR, a Python wrapper for IgBLAST v1.9, with IMGT germline references. Any read was removed if the V/J assignment was weak (E-value above 1e-6), the CDR3 was missing, or the read contained stop codons, out-of-frame junctions, or ambiguous translated residues. V3J clonotypes were defined as sequences sharing an identical inferred V gene, J gene, and CDR3 amino acid sequence. The percentage overlap between two repertoires was calculated by dividing the number of shared unique clonotypes by the size of the smaller repertoire. Repertoire richness was assessed with RTK rarefaction, the Chao1 estimator, and Recon v2.1 estimates of unobserved clonotypes. Generation probabilities were computed with OLGA for all TCRbeta clonotypes obtained by the gDNA method from several donors. The immuneACCESS repertoire file appears here via TCRdb, limited to in-frame rearrangements. These files lack a portion of the clones; in checked studies, under half of the deficit traces to unresolved V genes, and the cause of the others is not known. V, J and clone size are those of that table, while D and trimming were read from the DNA. This sample is represented by 2.3 million or so clones; approximately 93% of them were singletons. Under 0.45% of the sample is held by the ten biggest clonotypes.

Results the study describes overall, beyond this receptor: Compared with non-shared clonotypes, the clonotypes found in all four sorted-subset donors had higher generation probabilities. Sampling was restricted to blood, and TCR repertoires in tissue are likely to differ from TCR repertoires in blood. Even with the large sequencing depth, rarefaction of the sorted-subset datasets indicated that sequencing was incomplete. Naive subsets generally had larger estimated clonotype richness than memory subsets did. Pairwise subsampling led to the expectation that sequencing depth would affect the degree of clonotype sharing among donors. When a few donors were compared, the shared fraction of clonotypes was about 5% for naive CD4, around 3.5% for naive CD8, more than 2% for memory CD4, and about 0.36% for memory CD8. Because the study included a small number of donors, the genetic and exposure-history diversity represented was limited.

Of note for this clone: The antigen this receptor binds is unknown. Base quality data are lacking; no much larger clone is found one base away.

The sample comprised naive CD4+ T cells from PBMCs. What the cell subset or site label conveys for this sample: CD45RA+ positively selected. This sequence originates from a man between 18 and 35 years old in good health. Some clones in this sample may be carry-over from other donors' samples. The chain uses TRBV25-1 and TRBJ2-1; TRBD1 aligns with 11 central bases. The DNA reads TGTGCCAGCAGTGAGTCCCGGGACAGGGGGTACAATGAGCAGTTCTTC. This translates into CASSESRDRGYNEQFF.